What follows is one T cell receptor beta chain and its context. This sample was included in a study of blood T cell repertoires in COVID-19. Study-level information: The study drew acute and convalescent COVID-19 samples from the United States, Italy and Spain. The analysed material was cDNA or gDNA that came from T cells, B-cell-depleted T cells, or PBMCs.

Methods used by the authors: Reference gene primer amplification yielded estimated nucleated cell counts. Assay: immunoSEQ multiplex PCR; the TCRdb copy retains only in-frame clones and omits some. That table gives V, J and clone size, and the DNA gave D and trimming. The top ten clones hold 2.5% to 3.5% of a sample with tens of thousands of clones, about 85% of them seen once. Germline CDR1 and CDR2: SGHTA and FQGNSA. The CDR3 has 14 residues. Trimming took off 6 bases at V and 2 bases at J, with 13 bases between the two ends. Sequenced sample: peripheral blood. The sequence derives from a woman aged 45-65 years with active or convalescent COVID-19. This chain links TRBV7-2 with TRBJ1-1; perhaps TRBD1 as D (5 bases). CDR3: CASSSLGGNTEAFF. In DNA form, the CDR3 reads TGTGCCAGCAGTTCCCTGGGGGGAAACACTGAAGCTTTCTTT.